A selection of T cell receptor beta chains follows, all from one sample in a study of identical twins. TCRdb processed the 5' RACE reads anew with MiXCR; each CDR3 protein has one entry. The sample contains approximately 890,000 distinct CDR3 sequences, approximately 13% of which appear only once. These sequences were also reported in another study, on yellow fever vaccine responses in identical twins.

Sequenced sample: PBMCs. Receptors were obtained from a woman aged 18-30 years in good health. Both conserved end residues are part of each CDR3. D genes are given only for firm matches. Rows give clone size only sometimes, using once, few, many, or a class for an expanded clone.

D: NA; size: NA; V: TRBV5-6; J: TRBJ2-6; CDR3: CASSLRSIQGGANVLTF; DNA: TGTGCCAGCAGCCTTCGATCCATTCAGGGAGGGGCCAACGTCCTGACTTTC
D: TRBD1; size: few; V: TRBV27; J: TRBJ2-2; CDR3: CASSGDGQGLSGELFF; DNA: TGTGCCAGCAGTGGGGATGGACAGGGTCTGAGCGGGGAGCTGTTTTTT
D: TRBD2; size: few; V: TRBV9; J: TRBJ2-2; CDR3: CASSRDGSGTSNTGELFF; DNA: TGTGCCAGCAGCCGGGATGGGAGCGGGACGTCGAACACCGGGGAGCTGTTTTTT
D: TRBD2; size: many; V: TRBV28; J: TRBJ2-1; CDR3: CASSFSGLAEYNEQFF; DNA: TGTGCCAGCAGTTTTTCGGGACTAGCAGAATACAATGAGCAGTTCTTC
D: NA; size: NA; V: TRBV19; J: TRBJ1-2; CDR3: CASINLGTNYGYTF; DNA: TGTGCCAGTATAAACCTCGGAACCAACTATGGCTACACCTTC
D: NA; size: few; V: TRBV18; J: TRBJ1-6; CDR3: CASSRDFSDSPLHF; DNA: TGTGCCAGCTCAAGGGACTTTTCGGATTCACCCCTCCACTTT
D: TRBD1; size: NA; V: TRBV5-5; J: TRBJ2-5; CDR3: CASSSTGIYQETQYF; DNA: TGTGCCAGCAGCTCGACAGGGATTTACCAAGAGACCCAGTACTTC
D: TRBD2; size: NA; V: TRBV7-2; J: TRBJ2-5; CDR3: CASRVAGEETQYF; DNA: TGTGCCAGCAGAGTAGCGGGAGAAGAGACCCAGTACTTC
D: TRBD2; size: NA; V: TRBV18; J: TRBJ2-5; CDR3: CASSPPSGRAETQYF; DNA: TGTGCCAGCTCACCTCCTAGCGGGAGGGCGGAGACCCAGTACTTC
D: NA; size: NA; V: TRBV7-9; J: TRBJ1-1; CDR3: CASSLDWGVNTEAFF; DNA: TGTGCCAGCAGCTTAGATTGGGGGGTGAACACTGAAGCTTTCTTT
D: NA; size: many; V: TRBV4-1; J: TRBJ2-7; CDR3: CASSQMPPTYEQYF; DNA: TGCGCCAGCAGCCAGATGCCCCCGACATACGAGCAGTACTTC
D: NA; size: many; V: TRBV6-5; J: TRBJ2-7; CDR3: CASSYRGQGSYEQYF; DNA: TGTGCCAGCAGTTACAGGGGTCAGGGCTCCTACGAGCAGTACTTC
D: NA; size: few; V: TRBV2; J: TRBJ2-1; CDR3: CASSGVGPKEQFF; DNA: TGTGCCAGCAGTGGTGTCGGCCCCAAGGAGCAGTTCTTC
D: NA; size: NA; V: TRBV11-2; J: TRBJ1-6; CDR3: CASSLRPNSPLHF; DNA: TGTGCCAGCAGCCTCCGCCCTAATTCACCCCTCCACTTT
D: NA; size: NA; V: TRBV7-8; J: TRBJ2-2; CDR3: CASRQSDRSGELFF; DNA: TGTGCCAGCAGACAGTCGGACCGCTCCGGGGAGCTGTTTTTT
D: NA; size: few; V: TRBV2; J: TRBJ2-7; CDR3: CASGGQVNSYEQYF; DNA: TGTGCCAGCGGCGGGCAGGTTAATTCCTACGAGCAGTACTTC
D: NA; size: few; V: TRBV20-1; J: TRBJ2-5; CDR3: CSALGWGETQYF; DNA: TGCAGTGCTCTAGGTTGGGGGGAGACCCAGTACTTC
D: NA; size: few; V: TRBV20-1; J: TRBJ2-2; CDR3: CSARDPSQGGANTGELFF; DNA: TGCAGTGCTAGAGATCCCTCCCAGGGGGGCGCGAACACCGGGGAGCTGTTTTTT